This TCR beta chain was identified during a study of blood T cell repertoires in COVID-19. The overall study: Samples of COVID-19 (acute and convalescent) were obtained from the United States, Italy and Spain.

The data were produced by immunoSEQ multiplex PCR, yet TCRdb's version contains in-frame clones alone and is incomplete. Among about 210,000 clones, 86% were seen once, and the ten largest hold more than 4%. Living in roughly 25 US areas, the participants were between roughly 18 and 90 years of age. Participant reports of clinical history set cohort assignment. The sequenced sample was PBMCs or T cells enriched from blood (not recorded which). The receptor was derived from a woman aged 25 to 39 who had been exposed to COVID-19.

The CDR3 DNA reads as TGTGCCAGTCAGGGCCCCTCTGGAAACACCATATATTTT. Protein product: CASQGPSGNTIYF. This rearrangement joins TRBV3-1 (or the pseudogene TRBV3-2) to TRBJ1-3; D may be TRBD1 (5 bases). Germline CDR1 reads LGHDT; CDR2 reads YNNKEL (reference sequence). This CDR3 has 13 amino acids. V lost 9 bases, J lost 0 bases, and 9 bases lay in between.